Listed here is a single T cell receptor (beta chain). No antigen is known for it. It has no much larger one-base neighbor in the sample; base qualities were not kept. This entry is derived from a study of Ad26.COV2.S vaccination and SARS-CoV-2 variants (dated by TCRdb to the early 2020s). Study-wide context: Vaccine-arm donors were drawn from COV1001, a multicentre, randomized, double-blind, placebo-controlled phase I-IIa trial of Ad26.COV2.S in healthy adults. Trial participants were randomized into five groups of five: low-dose or high-dose Ad26.COV2.S given once or twice, or placebo on both occasions. Ad26.COV2.S was administered intramuscularly at 5 x 10^10 or 1 x 10^11 viral particles, either as a single shot or as two shots given 56 days apart. TCRbeta repertoire sequencing was used to assess the specificity and breadth of SARS-CoV-2-reactive T cell receptors after Ad26.COV2.S vaccination. Throughout the experiments and outcome assessment, investigators stayed blinded to trial group allocation. The TCR-sequenced set comprised around 30 samples: around 20 Ad26.COV2.S vaccine recipients, 5 placebo recipients and 8 SARS-CoV-2 convalescent individuals.

The full study reports these points: Compared with placebo recipients, Ad26.COV2.S recipients showed higher spike-specific TCR breadth (P = 0.0014). Comparing responses between vaccine doses or regimens was not something the study was powered to do. The authors noted that the TCR breadth and depth analyses may have underestimated total T cell responses. Vaccine and placebo recipients had similar non-spike TCR breadth, a finding consistent with the vaccine containing only spike. After vaccination, spike-specific CD8+ and CD4+ T cell responses were reported to show substantial breadth.

There are 12 amino acids in the CDR3, from cysteine to phenylalanine inclusive. The CDR3 DNA has 36 bases and is translated from base 1. Deletion took 4 bases off V and 4 bases off J, with a span of 7 bases between the germline ends. As encoded in the germline V gene, CDR1 is SNHLY while CDR2 is FYNNEI. The sample's treatment or condition label, in plain terms: about 20 received Ad26.COV2.S at low or high dose, single or two shots; 5 received placebo; per-sample allocation not given. For vaccine and placebo recipients, repertoires were sequenced using samples collected on day 63 after the first injection. In Cohort 1b, about two dozen adults aged 18-55 years were enrolled at a single site in Boston, USA, between 29 July and 7 August 2020. Ad26.COV2.S consisted of a replication-incompetent adenovirus type 26 vector by which a prefusion-stabilized SARS-CoV-2 spike protein from the original Wuhan strain was expressed.

TCRbeta CDR3 regions were sequenced with the immunoSEQ Assay. After extraction, genomic DNA underwent amplification by bias-controlled multiplex PCR, followed by high-throughput sequencing. As for the original processing: To quantify the absolute abundance of every unique TCRbeta CDR3 region, sequences were collapsed and filtered. T cell fraction was estimated by normalizing TCRbeta template counts to usable DNA, which was measured by amplifying reference genes present in all nucleated cells. Repertoire TCRs were annotated as SARS-CoV-2-specific by exact matching of V gene, CDR3 amino acid sequence and J gene to a known reactive TCR set. The reference SARS-CoV-2 TCR set came from MIRA and was filtered for enrichment in COVID-19-positive ImmuneCODE repertoires, removing public or cross-reactive TCRs. Drawing on the MIRA antigens, annotated TCRs were analysed further at the level of specific ORF or position within ORF. Breadth was defined as the number of annotated unique rearrangements divided by the total number of unique productive rearrangements, and depth was defined as the summed frequency of the annotated unique rearrangements. Group comparisons of TCR breadth used two-sided Wilcoxon rank-sum tests. The clones in this table, taken by TCRdb from immuneACCESS, are in-frame only. Not every clone is retained; where verified, under half of the shortfall comes from an unresolved V gene, and the cause of the rest is unknown. From that table come the V and J calls and clone size; the DNA was used to work out D and trimming. Recorded for this sample are 450,000 to 550,000 clones; approximately 90% of them occurred a single time. The top ten clones comprise 1.5% to 2% of the sample.

The V gene is TRBV2 and the J gene is TRBJ1-1, with the D segment identity uncertain. The clonotype was recovered from a person between 18 and 59 years old who received the Ad26.COV2.S COVID-19 vaccine or a placebo. This specimen consisted of peripheral blood, obtained in a trial of Ad26.COV2.S vaccine versus placebo. At the DNA level, the sequence is TGTGCCAGCAGTGCCGTGAGCACTGAAGCTTTCTTT. This translates into CASSAVSTEAFF.